Listed below are T cell receptor beta chains from one sample, sequenced in a study of blood T cell repertoires in COVID-19. The table came from immunoSEQ multiplex PCR; TCRdb's copy has only in-frame clones and leaves some out. The table records under 250,000 clones, around four fifths of them present only once. Sequencing input: peripheral blood. The receptor set was obtained from a woman between 45 and 60 years old with acute or convalescent COVID-19. Each CDR3 is given with its conserved first and last residue. A D gene is named only where the DNA matches it firmly. The listing skips clone size in some rows; elsewhere it reads once, few, many or a size class.

V gene,clone size,D gene,J gene,CDR3 DNA,CDR3 protein
TRBV4-2,-,-,TRBJ1-3,TGTGCCAGCAGCCAATCGGGGGACGGTGGAAACACCATATATTTT,CASSQSGDGGNTIYF
TRBV11-3,-,-,TRBJ2-5,TGTGCCAGCAGCCCTGGGACTGGCCTAGGGACCCAGTACTTC,CASSPGTGLGTQYF
TRBV18,-,-,TRBJ1-1,TGTGCCAGCTCTGAAGGGAGGGGTCCTAACACTGAAGCTTTCTTT,CASSEGRGPNTEAFF
TRBV11-1,-,TRBD1,TRBJ1-5,TGTGCCAGCAGCCTAGCGACAGGGAAGCCTAGTCAGCCCCAGCATTTT,CASSLATGKPSQPQHF
TRBV18,-,-,TRBJ1-1,TGTGCCAGCTCCTCGGACAGAAACACTGAAGCTTTCTTT,CASSSDRNTEAFF
TRBV7-6,-,-,TRBJ2-3,TGTGCCAGCAGCCAGGTGGGACTCACAGATACGCAGTATTTT,CASSQVGLTDTQYF
TRBV20-1,once,-,TRBJ2-3,TGCAGTGCTAGTGAGGACTCACCCGAGGGCACAGATACGCAGTATTTT,CSASEDSPEGTDTQYF
TRBV18,-,TRBD2,TRBJ2-3,TGTGCCAGCTCACCCGGAGTAGCGGGAATCACAGATACGCAGTATTTT,CASSPGVAGITDTQYF
TRBV5-6,-,TRBD1,TRBJ2-5,TGTGCCAGCAGCTTTTTGGACAGGGAAGAGACCCAGTACTTC,CASSFLDREETQYF
TRBV3-1/TRBV3-2,-,-,TRBJ2-7,TGTGCCAGCAGCCAAGATCGAGGGGAGCAGTACTTC,CASSQDRGEQYF
TRBV27,-,TRBD1,TRBJ1-5,TGTGCCAGCAGTGACGGTGACAGGGTTTTGAATCAGCCCCAGCATTTT,CASSDGDRVLNQPQHF
TRBV5-1,-,TRBD2,TRBJ2-1,TGCGCCAGCAGGCCGAGCAGACTAGCGTCATACAATGAGCAGTTCTTC,CASRPSRLASYNEQFF
TRBV29-1,-,-,TRBJ1-1,TGCAGCGTTGAACCCGGGAACACTGAAGCTTTCTTT,CSVEPGNTEAFF
TRBV5-1,few,-,TRBJ1-5,TGCGCCAGCAGCCCATGGGGGGACAATCAGCCCCAGCATTTT,CASSPWGDNQPQHF
TRBV19,-,-,TRBJ1-1,TGTGCCAGTAAAGGGGCCCCAGGGAAGACTGAAGCTTTCTTT,CASKGAPGKTEAFF
TRBV29-1,-,-,TRBJ1-1,TGCAGCGTCAACGGACAGGAAGCTTTCTTT,CSVNGQEAFF
TRBV29-1,-,TRBD2,TRBJ2-7,TGCAGCGTTGGGGGAGGGGCGGGGGTAGGTAAGCAGTACTTC,CSVGGGAGVGKQYF
TRBV3-1/TRBV3-2,-,-,TRBJ2-3,TGTGCCAGCAGCCAAAGCCGTCCCCTTTCGCAGTATTTT,CASSQSRPLSQYF
TRBV7-3,-,TRBD1,TRBJ2-3,TGTGCCAGCAGCTCCCCAGGGGGCTCGACTGACGGCACAGATACGCAGTATTTT,CASSSPGGSTDGTDTQYF
TRBV3-1/TRBV3-2,-,-,TRBJ2-5,TGTGCCAGCAGCCCCTGGGCAGAAGAGACCCAGTACTTC,CASSPWAEETQYF
TRBV19,once,TRBD1,TRBJ1-5,TGTGCCAGTAGTCCCCGGGACAGGGACCATCAGCCCCAGCATTTT,CASSPRDRDHQPQHF
TRBV27,once,-,TRBJ1-1,TGTGCCAGCCGGGCAGGGGTCCTGAACACTGAAGCTTTCTTT,CASRAGVLNTEAFF
TRBV27,-,-,TRBJ1-5,TGTGCCAGCAGTTCCTCCGGGACTTCGCCGGTGGCCCAGCATTTT,CASSSSGTSPVAQHF
TRBV19,-,TRBD2,TRBJ2-1,TGTGCCAGTAGTATTAGGGCTAGCGGCAATGAGCAGTTCTTC,CASSIRASGNEQFF
TRBV7-2,-,-,TRBJ2-5,TGTGCCAGCAGCGCCGACGGAGCTGGAGAGACCCAGTACTTC,CASSADGAGETQYF
TRBV9,-,TRBD2,TRBJ2-1,TGTGCCAGCAGCGTAGCCAAAGATTCTAGCGGGAGTTATAATGAGCAGTTCTTC,CASSVAKDSSGSYNEQFF
TRBV7-2,-,-,TRBJ2-1,TGTGCCAGCAGCTTAGCAGCGCTCGGCCCTGTAGATGAGCAGTTCTTC,CASSLAALGPVDEQFF
TRBV7-2,-,TRBD2,TRBJ2-7,TGTGCCAGCAGTGCACCGGGACTAGCGGGATACGAGCAGTACTTC,CASSAPGLAGYEQYF
TRBV25-1,-,-,TRBJ2-5,TGTGCCAGCAGTGAATTAACCCAGGGGGGAGCAGAGACCCAGTACTTC,CASSELTQGGAETQYF
TRBV2,-,-,TRBJ1-6,TGTGCCAGCAGTGACCGGACAGCCTATAATTCACCCCTCCACTTT,CASSDRTAYNSPLHF
TRBV28,-,TRBD1,TRBJ2-7,TGTGCCAGCCTAAGACAGGGTCGAACCTACGAGCAGTACTTC,CASLRQGRTYEQYF
TRBV19,many,TRBD1,TRBJ1-5,TGTGCCAGCACCTTCGGGACAGGGGGCGGTCAGCCCCAGCATTTT,CASTFGTGGGQPQHF
TRBV21-1,-,-,TRBJ2-3,TGTGCCAGCAGCAAAACGGGGGATAAACGTACGCAGTATTTT,CASSKTGDKRTQYF
TRBV5-6,-,-,TRBJ2-7,TGTGCCAGCAGCTTGCTAGACCCCTTTAAAGAGCAGTACTTC,CASSLLDPFKEQYF
TRBV5-1,few,-,TRBJ1-1,TGCGCCAGCAGAGCTGGACACAATAACATGAACACTGAAGCTTTCTTT,CASRAGHNNMNTEAFF